The rows below give T cell receptor beta chains drawn from one sample of a study of vaccination effects on CD4 cells after COVID-19. The antigens for these receptors are not known. Repertoires were generated with immunoSEQ multiplex PCR, while TCRdb's copy carries only in-frame clones and drops some. This sample carries 15,000 to 20,000 clones, about 78% of them seen once, and the ten largest clones take approximately 17%. The sequencing used CD4+ T cells from PBMCs cultured with HCoV-NL63 spike peptides, collected after COVID-19 vaccination. The source of these receptors is a human donor who received a COVID-19 vaccine. The CDR3 runs from the conserved cysteine through the conserved F or W. The order of the fields is J gene, CDR3 length, D gene, V gene, clone size, CDR3 protein, CDR3 DNA. A D gene is named only where the DNA matches it firmly. A clone size is listed for some rows: how often the clone was seen (once, few, many), or a class if it is expanded.

j_call: TRBJ1-2
cdr3_length: 15
d_call: NA
v_call: TRBV6-5
clone_size: NA
cdr3_aa: CASSPAQGSNYGYTF
cdr3_nt: TGTGCCAGCAGCCCCGCCCAGGGGTCTAACTATGGCTACACCTTC

j_call: TRBJ2-2
cdr3_length: 12
d_call: NA
v_call: TRBV29-1
clone_size: few
cdr3_aa: CSADSNTGELFF
cdr3_nt: TGCAGCGCTGACAGTAACACCGGGGAGCTGTTTTTT

j_call: TRBJ1-5
cdr3_length: 13
d_call: NA
v_call: TRBV4-1
clone_size: NA
cdr3_aa: CASSQVVGQPQHF
cdr3_nt: TGCGCCAGCAGCCAAGTTGTTGGACAGCCCCAGCATTTT

j_call: TRBJ1-1
cdr3_length: 13
d_call: NA
v_call: TRBV7-9
clone_size: NA
cdr3_aa: CASSLRTNTEAFF
cdr3_nt: TGTGCCAGCAGTTTACGCACGAACACTGAAGCTTTCTTT

j_call: TRBJ1-1
cdr3_length: 15
d_call: NA
v_call: TRBV7-2
clone_size: NA
cdr3_aa: CASSIRADMNTEAFF
cdr3_nt: TGTGCCAGCAGCATTAGGGCAGACATGAACACTGAAGCTTTCTTT

j_call: TRBJ2-5
cdr3_length: 13
d_call: TRBD1
v_call: TRBV19
clone_size: NA
cdr3_aa: CASTSDRGQTQYF
cdr3_nt: TGTGCCAGTACCTCGGACAGGGGGCAGACCCAGTACTTC

j_call: TRBJ1-4
cdr3_length: 14
d_call: TRBD1
v_call: TRBV5-1
clone_size: NA
cdr3_aa: CASSLGQGNEKLFF
cdr3_nt: TGCGCCAGCAGCCTGGGACAGGGGAATGAAAAACTGTTTTTT

j_call: TRBJ1-5
cdr3_length: 12
d_call: NA
v_call: TRBV19
clone_size: NA
cdr3_aa: CATTESNQPQHF
cdr3_nt: TGTGCCACCACAGAAAGCAATCAGCCCCAGCATTTT

j_call: TRBJ1-6
cdr3_length: 15
d_call: NA
v_call: TRBV10-2
clone_size: NA
cdr3_aa: CASSEGPQPNSPLHF
cdr3_nt: TGCGCCAGCAGTGAGGGACCCCAGCCCAATTCACCCCTCCACTTT

j_call: TRBJ2-1
cdr3_length: 12
d_call: NA
v_call: TRBV29-1
clone_size: NA
cdr3_aa: CSVDSGTNEQFF
cdr3_nt: TGCAGCGTTGATAGCGGTACAAATGAGCAGTTCTTC

j_call: TRBJ1-1
cdr3_length: 14
d_call: NA
v_call: TRBV29-1
clone_size: NA
cdr3_aa: CSFRGEGWDTEAFF
cdr3_nt: TGCAGCTTCAGGGGTGAGGGATGGGACACTGAAGCTTTCTTT

j_call: TRBJ1-5
cdr3_length: 15
d_call: NA
v_call: TRBV7-9
clone_size: few
cdr3_aa: CASSLGTASNQPQHF
cdr3_nt: TGTGCCAGCAGCTTAGGGACAGCATCCAATCAGCCCCAGCATTTT

j_call: TRBJ2-3
cdr3_length: 10
d_call: NA
v_call: TRBV20-1
clone_size: NA
cdr3_aa: CSARVVTQYF
cdr3_nt: TGCAGTGCTAGAGTGGTTACGCAGTATTTT

j_call: TRBJ1-6
cdr3_length: 16
d_call: TRBD1
v_call: TRBV14
clone_size: NA
cdr3_aa: CASSRELIGGGSPLHF
cdr3_nt: TGTGCCAGCAGCCGGGAACTGATAGGGGGCGGTTCACCCCTCCACTTT

j_call: TRBJ2-7
cdr3_length: 15
d_call: NA
v_call: TRBV19
clone_size: NA
cdr3_aa: CASSISLRSSYEQYF
cdr3_nt: TGTGCCAGTAGTATAAGTCTCCGTTCCTCCTACGAGCAGTACTTC

j_call: TRBJ1-5
cdr3_length: 14
d_call: NA
v_call: TRBV10-3
clone_size: NA
cdr3_aa: CAISKDDRSQPQHF
cdr3_nt: TGTGCCATCAGCAAAGACGACAGGTCCCAGCCCCAGCATTTT

j_call: TRBJ1-1
cdr3_length: 14
d_call: NA
v_call: TRBV25-1
clone_size: NA
cdr3_aa: CASRSKDRNTEAFF
cdr3_nt: TGTGCCAGCAGAAGTAAAGACAGGAACACTGAAGCTTTCTTT

j_call: TRBJ2-3
cdr3_length: 16
d_call: TRBD2
v_call: TRBV10-3
clone_size: NA
cdr3_aa: CAISESGSGRGGTQYF
cdr3_nt: TGTGCCATCAGTGAGTCGGGAAGCGGGAGAGGAGGTACGCAGTATTTT

j_call: TRBJ1-1
cdr3_length: 14
d_call: NA
v_call: TRBV10-3
clone_size: NA
cdr3_aa: CAISAGRDNTEAFF
cdr3_nt: TGTGCCATCAGTGCGGGGCGGGACAACACTGAAGCTTTCTTT

j_call: TRBJ1-2
cdr3_length: 14
d_call: TRBD1
v_call: TRBV5-1
clone_size: NA
cdr3_aa: CASSLNLQGNGYTF
cdr3_nt: TGCGCCAGCAGCCTAAACTTACAGGGGAATGGCTACACCTTC

j_call: TRBJ2-2
cdr3_length: 15
d_call: NA
v_call: TRBV30
clone_size: once
cdr3_aa: CAWNPLNGNTGELFF
cdr3_nt: TGTGCCTGGAACCCCCTGAACGGCAACACCGGGGAGCTGTTTTTT

j_call: TRBJ1-1
cdr3_length: 14
d_call: NA
v_call: TRBV5-1
clone_size: NA
cdr3_aa: CASSLAAGGTEAFF
cdr3_nt: TGCGCCAGCAGCTTGGCCGCGGGCGGGACTGAAGCTTTCTTT

j_call: TRBJ2-7
cdr3_length: 16
d_call: TRBD1
v_call: TRBV30
clone_size: NA
cdr3_aa: CAWGGLRTGATYEQYF
cdr3_nt: TGTGCCTGGGGGGGGTTAAGGACAGGGGCCACCTACGAGCAGTACTTC

j_call: TRBJ2-7
cdr3_length: 13
d_call: NA
v_call: TRBV6-6
clone_size: once
cdr3_aa: CASSSLEVYEQYF
cdr3_nt: TGTGCCAGCAGTTCCCTGGAAGTCTACGAGCAGTACTTC

j_call: TRBJ2-4
cdr3_length: 17
d_call: TRBD2
v_call: TRBV4-2
clone_size: NA
cdr3_aa: CASSQEWAGVTKNIQYF
cdr3_nt: TGTGCCAGCAGCCAAGAATGGGCGGGGGTAACCAAAAACATTCAGTACTTC

j_call: TRBJ1-1
cdr3_length: 13
d_call: NA
v_call: TRBV3-1/TRBV3-2
clone_size: NA
cdr3_aa: CASSPRTEGEAFF
cdr3_nt: TGTGCCAGCAGCCCCCGGACGGAGGGAGAAGCTTTCTTT

j_call: TRBJ2-3
cdr3_length: 14
d_call: NA
v_call: TRBV19
clone_size: NA
cdr3_aa: CASSEQGSTDTQYF
cdr3_nt: TGTGCCAGTAGTGAACAGGGCAGCACAGATACGCAGTATTTT

j_call: TRBJ1-6
cdr3_length: 14
d_call: NA
v_call: TRBV9
clone_size: NA
cdr3_aa: CASSVGQPTSPLHF
cdr3_nt: TGTGCCAGCAGCGTAGGGCAGCCAACTTCACCCCTCCACTTT

j_call: TRBJ2-5
cdr3_length: 15
d_call: TRBD1
v_call: TRBV10-1
clone_size: NA
cdr3_aa: CASSDRDRSGKTQYF
cdr3_nt: TGCGCCAGCAGCGACAGGGACCGTTCCGGTAAAACCCAGTACTTC

j_call: TRBJ1-2
cdr3_length: 17
d_call: NA
v_call: TRBV6-1
clone_size: NA
cdr3_aa: CASSEVRNGRVYYGYTF
cdr3_nt: TGTGCCAGCAGTGAAGTCAGGAACGGAAGGGTTTACTATGGCTACACCTTC

j_call: TRBJ1-2
cdr3_length: 14
d_call: NA
v_call: TRBV29-1
clone_size: NA
cdr3_aa: CSGAMAGEAYGYTF
cdr3_nt: TGCAGCGGGGCAATGGCAGGGGAGGCCTATGGCTACACCTTC

j_call: TRBJ2-2
cdr3_length: 14
d_call: NA
v_call: TRBV11-2
clone_size: NA
cdr3_aa: CANQQGINTGELFF
cdr3_nt: TGTGCCAACCAACAGGGAATTAACACCGGGGAGCTGTTTTTT

j_call: TRBJ2-1
cdr3_length: 11
d_call: TRBD2
v_call: TRBV14
clone_size: once
cdr3_aa: CASSQGRERFF
cdr3_nt: TGTGCCAGCAGCCAGGGGAGGGAAAGGTTCTTC

j_call: TRBJ1-3
cdr3_length: 14
d_call: NA
v_call: TRBV30
clone_size: NA
cdr3_aa: CAWSTGNSGNTIYF
cdr3_nt: TGTGCCTGGAGTACAGGGAACTCTGGAAACACCATATATTTT

j_call: TRBJ1-6
cdr3_length: 13
d_call: NA
v_call: TRBV7-9
clone_size: NA
cdr3_aa: CASSLAAPSTLHF
cdr3_nt: TGTGCCAGCAGCTTAGCGGCCCCCTCTACCCTCCACTTT

j_call: TRBJ1-3
cdr3_length: 13
d_call: NA
v_call: TRBV5-6
clone_size: NA
cdr3_aa: CASPSGSGNTIYF
cdr3_nt: TGTGCCAGCCCTTCGGGCTCTGGAAACACCATATATTTT

j_call: TRBJ2-5
cdr3_length: 13
d_call: TRBD1
v_call: TRBV9
clone_size: NA
cdr3_aa: CASSRQGGETQYF
cdr3_nt: TGTGCCAGCAGCCGACAGGGTGGGGAGACCCAGTACTTC

j_call: TRBJ1-5
cdr3_length: 16
d_call: NA
v_call: TRBV2
clone_size: NA
cdr3_aa: CASSLGQPKRNQPQHF
cdr3_nt: TGTGCCAGCAGTCTCGGGCAGCCGAAACGCAATCAGCCCCAGCATTTT

j_call: TRBJ1-2
cdr3_length: 15
d_call: NA
v_call: TRBV11-2
clone_size: NA
cdr3_aa: CASSLGPGRNYGYTF
cdr3_nt: TGTGCCAGCAGCTTAGGTCCGGGCCGTAACTATGGCTACACCTTC

j_call: TRBJ2-1
cdr3_length: 19
d_call: NA
v_call: TRBV4-1
clone_size: NA
cdr3_aa: CASSQDPGSLAWPKDEQFF
cdr3_nt: TGCGCCAGCAGCCAAGATCCGGGATCGTTGGCCTGGCCGAAGGATGAGCAGTTCTTC

j_call: TRBJ2-1
cdr3_length: 15
d_call: TRBD2
v_call: TRBV5-1
clone_size: NA
cdr3_aa: CASSASGRATNEQFF
cdr3_nt: TGCGCCTCTTCCGCCAGCGGGAGGGCCACGAATGAGCAGTTCTTC

j_call: TRBJ2-1
cdr3_length: 15
d_call: NA
v_call: TRBV7-2
clone_size: NA
cdr3_aa: CASSLVGIGTGEQFF
cdr3_nt: TGTGCCAGCAGCTTAGTCGGGATCGGGACTGGCGAGCAGTTCTTC

j_call: TRBJ2-7
cdr3_length: 15
d_call: TRBD2
v_call: TRBV18
clone_size: NA
cdr3_aa: CASSPPSGRASEQYF
cdr3_nt: TGTGCCAGCTCACCCCCTAGCGGGAGGGCTTCCGAGCAGTACTTC

j_call: TRBJ1-3
cdr3_length: 14
d_call: NA
v_call: TRBV18
clone_size: NA
cdr3_aa: CASSPPSGTNTIYF
cdr3_nt: TGTGCCAGCTCACCACCGTCAGGGACCAACACCATATATTTT

j_call: TRBJ2-7
cdr3_length: 14
d_call: NA
v_call: TRBV7-2
clone_size: NA
cdr3_aa: CASSLDSRAGEQYF
cdr3_nt: TGTGCCAGCAGCCTCGACAGTCGGGCTGGGGAGCAGTACTTC

j_call: TRBJ2-3
cdr3_length: 17
d_call: NA
v_call: TRBV4-2
clone_size: NA
cdr3_aa: CASSQVGGPGRTDTQYF
cdr3_nt: TGTGCCAGCAGCCAAGTTGGGGGCCCTGGACGCACAGATACGCAGTATTTT

j_call: TRBJ1-2
cdr3_length: 13
d_call: NA
v_call: TRBV5-1
clone_size: few
cdr3_aa: CASSFPSGVGYTF
cdr3_nt: TGCGCCAGCAGCTTTCCTTCAGGGGTAGGCTACACCTTC

j_call: TRBJ2-5
cdr3_length: 14
d_call: TRBD2
v_call: TRBV27
clone_size: NA
cdr3_aa: CASSIGLAQETQYF
cdr3_nt: TGTGCCAGCAGTATTGGACTAGCCCAAGAGACCCAGTACTTC

j_call: TRBJ1-2
cdr3_length: 14
d_call: NA
v_call: TRBV5-1
clone_size: NA
cdr3_aa: CASSSEGRAKGYTF
cdr3_nt: TGCGCCAGCAGCTCCGAGGGGCGGGCTAAAGGCTACACCTTC

j_call: TRBJ1-4
cdr3_length: 14
d_call: NA
v_call: TRBV5-1
clone_size: NA
cdr3_aa: CASSLGQGNEKLFF
cdr3_nt: TGCGCCAGCAGCTTGGGGCAGGGAAATGAAAAACTGTTTTTT

j_call: TRBJ1-3
cdr3_length: 16
d_call: NA
v_call: TRBV10-3
clone_size: NA
cdr3_aa: CAISEERGVPGNTIYF
cdr3_nt: TGTGCCATCAGCGAGGAACGGGGCGTTCCGGGAAACACCATATATTTT

j_call: TRBJ1-5
cdr3_length: 17
d_call: NA
v_call: TRBV3-1/TRBV3-2
clone_size: few
cdr3_aa: CASSQVPGFSSNQPQHF
cdr3_nt: TGTGCCAGCAGCCAAGTACCAGGGTTTTCTAGCAATCAGCCCCAGCATTTT

j_call: TRBJ1-1
cdr3_length: 13
d_call: TRBD1
v_call: TRBV19
clone_size: NA
cdr3_aa: CASSTRTGLVAFF
cdr3_nt: TGTGCCAGTAGTACCCGGACAGGTCTAGTTGCTTTCTTT

j_call: TRBJ2-6
cdr3_length: 20
d_call: TRBD2
v_call: TRBV28
clone_size: NA
cdr3_aa: CASSLTGWLAGASGANVLTF
cdr3_nt: TGTGCCAGCAGTTTAACAGGGTGGCTAGCGGGCGCCTCTGGGGCCAACGTCCTGACTTTC

j_call: TRBJ2-2
cdr3_length: 15
d_call: NA
v_call: TRBV19
clone_size: NA
cdr3_aa: CASSIDARNTGELFF
cdr3_nt: TGTGCCAGTAGTATAGATGCCAGGAACACCGGGGAGCTGTTTTTT

j_call: TRBJ2-1
cdr3_length: 16
d_call: TRBD2
v_call: TRBV15
clone_size: NA
cdr3_aa: CATSRELAGEVNEQFF
cdr3_nt: TGTGCCACCAGCAGAGAACTAGCGGGAGAGGTAAATGAGCAGTTCTTC

j_call: TRBJ1-2
cdr3_length: 10
d_call: NA
v_call: TRBV30
clone_size: NA
cdr3_aa: CAWSQGGYTF
cdr3_nt: TGTGCCTGGAGCCAAGGGGGCTACACCTTC

j_call: TRBJ1-2
cdr3_length: 16
d_call: NA
v_call: TRBV6-1
clone_size: NA
cdr3_aa: CASSEAVAESHYGYTF
cdr3_nt: TGTGCCAGCAGTGAAGCGGTGGCCGAGTCCCACTATGGCTACACCTTC

j_call: TRBJ1-5
cdr3_length: 16
d_call: NA
v_call: TRBV19
clone_size: NA
cdr3_aa: CASSIGVGEANQPQHF
cdr3_nt: TGTGCCAGTAGTATAGGGGTGGGGGAGGCCAATCAGCCCCAGCATTTT